These 24 T cell receptor beta chains were sequenced from one sample in a study of T cells in Graves' hyperthyroidism and ophthalmopathy. There were TCR beta CDR3 regions amplified from RNA transcripts. The primer set for the first-round RT-PCR of the TCR CDR3 was HTBI. TCRdb ran MiXCR on the multiplex PCR reads and lists one entry per CDR3 protein. Among about 400,000 distinct CDR3 sequences listed, about 15% were seen once. Material for sequencing was blood. Receptor source: a man younger than 35 with Graves' ophthalmopathy.

This clonotype has just a few counts. The J gene is TRBJ1-5, the V gene TRBV19, with TRBD1 as a possible D gene (6 bases). The germline CDR1 and CDR2 sequences are LNHDA and SQIVND (reference sequence). The CDR3 is 15 residues long. V was pared by 1 base and J by 3 bases, with 10 bases between. CDR3 sequence (DNA): TGTGCCAGTAGTATAGGACAGGACTTCAATCAGCCCCAGCATTTT. Translated: CASSIGQDFNQPQHF.

This clonotype was counted many times. The rearrangement links TRBV7-9 to TRBJ2-3; D gene unclear. Trimming cost V 7 bases and J 6 bases, with 8 bases left between them. Germline CDR1 and CDR2: SEHNR and FQNEAQ (reference sequence). This CDR3 comprises 11 residues. The CDR3 DNA sequence: TGTGCCAGCACTGACTTGGATACGCAGTATTTT. Its translation: CASTDLDTQYF. The entire variable domain, with the rest obtained from reference TRBV7-9 and TRBJ2-3, is as follows: DTGVSQNPRHKITKRGQNVTFRCDPISEHNRLYWYRQTLGQGPEFLTYFQNEAQLEKSRLLSDRFSAERPKGSFSTLEIQRTEQGDSAMYLCASTDLDTQYFGPGTRLTVL.

In its sample, this clonotype was seen many times. This CDR3 is CASSLAPGLNTDTQYF. CDR3 sequence (DNA): TGCGCCAGCAGCTTGGCCCCGGGACTTAACACAGATACGCAGTATTTT. The chain carries TRBV5-1 and TRBJ2-3; D is perhaps TRBD2 (6 bases). Germline V lookup: CDR1 SGHRS, CDR2 YFSETQ. The CDR3 extends over 16 amino acids. Trimming took 0 bases from V and 2 from J, leaving 13 bases between them. The full variable domain, completed using reference TRBV5-1 and TRBJ2-3, is KAGVTQTPRYLIKTRGQQVTLSCSPISGHRSVSWYQQTPGQGLQFLFEYFSETQRNKGNFPGRFSGRQFSNSRSEMNVSTLELGDSALYLCASSLAPGLNTDTQYFGPGTRLTVL.

Notes on this clonotype: A much larger clone lies a single base off, so this may be a read error. The V and J genes are TRBV7-2 and TRBJ2-1; D call uncertain. The CDR3 spans 14 residues. Per the germline V gene, CDR1 is SGHTA and CDR2 is FQGNSA. The CDR3 bases are TGTGCAAGCTCCTCCGGGTGCGCTTACAATGAGCAGTTCTTC. This encodes CASSSGCAYNEQFF.

This clonotype was seen repeatedly, ten times or more. The CDR3 coding sequence is TGTGCCAGCAGCTTAGTGGGGACGGTGAATTCACCCCTCCACTTT. It codes for CASSLVGTVNSPLHF. The V and J genes are TRBV11-1 and TRBJ1-6, with D possibly TRBD1 on 5 matching bases. The CDR3 has 15 residues. Germline CDR1 and CDR2: SGHAT and FQDESV (reference sequence). V was trimmed by 1 base and J by 7 bases, leaving 11 bases between them.

This clonotype was observed at least ten times. The genes are TRBV3-1 and TRBJ2-3, with 10 bases identical to TRBD1. The V segment lost 6 bases and the J segment 4 bases; nucleotides outside the gene matches: 1. Germline CDR1 and CDR2: LGHDT and YNNKEL (reference sequence). The CDR3 consists of 13 residues. DNA of the CDR3: TGTGCCAGCAGGGACAGGGGGGCAGATACGCAGTATTTT. Its protein product is CASRDRGADTQYF.

The gene calls are TRBV7-2 and TRBJ2-5; possible D gene TRBD1, 5 bases. The length of the CDR3 is 13 residues. CDR1 is SGHTA and CDR2 is FQGNSA in the germline V gene. The germline V and J ends were trimmed by 2 bases and 13 bases, with 17 bases remaining between them. The chain's CDR3 is CASSLLKWGPGYF. CDR3 nucleotide sequence: TGTGCCAGCAGCTTACTAAAATGGGGCCCGGGGTACTTC.

The chain joins TRBV2 to TRBJ2-3; the match to TRBD2 covers 12 bases. There are 15 residues in the CDR3. CDR1 SNHLY and CDR2 FYNNEI come from the germline V gene. J gave up 0 bases and V 7 bases, and 2 bases lay outside the gene matches. As DNA, the CDR3 is TGTGCCAGCAACGGGACTAGCGGGAGCACAGATACGCAGTATTTT. Translated, it gives CASNGTSGSTDTQYF.

The chain carries TRBV6-1 and TRBJ1-6; D is undetermined. This CDR3 spans 13 amino acids. Trimming stripped 7 bases from V and 8 bases from J, with 12 bases between. Germline V gives CDR1 MNHNS, CDR2 SASEGT. CDR3 DNA: TGTGCCAGCAAGAAGGACCCGGATTCACCCCTCCACTTT. Translation: CASKKDPDSPLHF.

This clonotype was counted at least ten times. The V call is TRBV20-1, the J call TRBJ2-3, with 9 bases identical to TRBD2. This CDR3 spans 14 amino acids. Germline CDR1 and CDR2: DFQATT and SNEGSKA (reference sequence). V shed 1 base, J shed 4 bases, and the junction held 3 bases outside the gene matches. The CDR3 nucleotides are TGCAGTGCTAGAGTAGCGGGAGTGGCAGATACGCAGTATTTT. Protein: CSARVAGVADTQYF.

Comments on this clonotype: Because the CDR3's place on the DNA is in doubt, the DNA is left out and the CDR3 is given as listed by TCRdb. V usage is TRBV29-1 and J usage is TRBJ2-1; the DNA was not compared with TRBD1, the D call given in the table. The CDR3 length is 13 residues, termini included. Germline V CDR1 and CDR2: SQVTM, ANQGSEA. This CDR3 is CSVGQGAYNEQLF.

J is TRBJ1-1 and V is TRBV13, with D possibly being TRBD1 (6 bases). The V end was cut by 5 bases, the J end by 4 bases, with 20 bases between. The germline V gene encodes CDR1 PRHDT and CDR2 FYEKMQ (reference sequence). The CDR3 spans 16 residues. DNA for the CDR3: TGTGCCAGCAGCCCTCGATACGGCTGGGACACCACTGAAGCTTTCTTT. Encoded protein: CASSPRYGWDTTEAFF. The variable domain in full, with the rest retrieved from reference TRBV13 and TRBJ1-1, is AAGVIQSPRHLIKEKRETATLKCYPIPRHDTVYWYQQGPGQDPQFLISFYEKMQSDKGSIPDRFSAQQFSDYHSELNMSSLELGDSALYFCASSPRYGWDTTEAFFGQGTRLTVV.

This clonotype occurred a few times. The chain employs TRBV24-1 and TRBJ2-3; no clear D. The CDR3 totals 11 residues. Germline-derived CDR1 and CDR2 are KGHDR and SFDVKD. V was cut by 7 bases and J by 6 bases, with 7 bases left in between. CDR3 sequence (DNA): TGTGCCACCAGGGTCCGGGATACGCAGTATTTT. Its protein is CATRVRDTQYF.

This clonotype was recorded at least ten times. The rearrangement links TRBV20-1 to TRBJ2-2; D call uncertain. Per the germline V gene, CDR1 is DFQATT and CDR2 is SNEGSKA (reference sequence). V shed 1 base and J shed 6 bases, with 12 bases lying between them. The length of the CDR3 is 14 residues. DNA for the CDR3: TGCAGTGCTAGAGCTCTGACGGGTGCCGGGGAGCTGTTTTTT. It is translated as CSARALTGAGELFF.

The V call is TRBV7-2, the J call TRBJ2-3; D call uncertain. From germline, CDR1 is SGHTA and CDR2 FQGNSA. V lost 4 bases and J lost 2, with 13 bases in between. This CDR3 is 15 amino acids long. The CDR3 reads CASSSSSGPTDTQYF. In nucleotides, the CDR3 is TGTGCCAGCAGCTCCTCTAGTGGGCCCACAGATACGCAGTATTTT. The variable domain in full, with the rest retrieved from reference TRBV7-2 and TRBJ2-3, is GAGVSQSPSNKVTEKGKDVELRCDPISGHTALYWYRQSLGQGLEFLIYFQGNSAPDKSGLPSDRFSAERTGGSVSTLTIQRTQQEDSAVYLCASSSSSGPTDTQYFGPGTRLTVL.

The sample holds many counts of this clonotype. The genes are TRBV28 and TRBJ2-1, with 12 nucleotides matching TRBD2. V lost 6 bases and J lost 0; bases outside the gene matches: 6. The CDR3 is 17 amino acids. CDR1 MDHEN and CDR2 SYDVKM come from the germline V gene. CDR3 loop: CASRRTSGTPSYNEQFF. CDR3 coding DNA: TGTGCCAGCAGAAGGACTAGCGGGACTCCCTCCTACAATGAGCAGTTCTTC.

As to this clonotype: This may come from a read error, since a much larger clone is one base off. The V and J genes are TRBV12-3 or TRBV12-4 and TRBJ1-1, with 9 bases matching TRBD1. V trimming: 10 bases; J trimming: 3 bases; junction bases outside the gene matches: 9. This CDR3 contains 14 residues. The CDR3 nucleotides are TGTGCCATTTTACAGGGGGCCGAGTACACTGAAGCTTTCTTT. Its translation: CAILQGAEYTEAFF.

V usage is TRBV6-1 and J usage is TRBJ2-7, with D possibly being TRBD1 or TRBD2 (6 bases each). This CDR3 spans 15 amino acids. V lost 5 bases to trimming and J lost 1 base, with 15 bases between them. Germline loops: CDR1 MNHNS, CDR2 SASEGT. The CDR3 nucleotides are TGTGCCAGCAGTAGCACCTCGGGGGCATCCTACGAGCAGTACTTC. Residues: CASSSTSGASYEQYF.

This clonotype was seen ten or more times. V is TRBV11-1 and J is TRBJ1-1; D perhaps matches TRBD1 (6 bases). The CDR3 extends over 14 amino acids. Trimming removed 3 bases from V and 4 bases from J, with 12 bases in between. Germline V CDR1 and CDR2: SGHAT, FQDESV (reference sequence). The chain's CDR3 is CASSLWGAPTEAFF. The CDR3 nucleotides read TGTGCCAGCAGCTTGTGGGGGGCGCCCACTGAAGCTTTCTTT.

This clonotype has more than one count but fewer than ten. The genes are TRBV3-1 and TRBJ1-1; D remains unclear. The germline V gene encodes CDR1 LGHDT and CDR2 YNNKEL (reference sequence). CDR3 size: 12 residues. V dropped 8 bases and J dropped 0 bases, with 7 bases sitting between them. The CDR3 sequence: CASSAMNTEAFF. CDR3 DNA: TGTGCCAGCTCCGCCATGAACACTGAAGCTTTCTTT.

Regarding this clonotype: A much larger clonotype is one base distant, so this may be a read error. In DNA, the CDR3 is TGTACCAGCAGTCCAAGGATTCCGGGGGAGACCCAGTACTTC. Protein sequence: CTSSPRIPGETQYF. The J gene is TRBJ2-5, the V gene TRBV2; D is perhaps TRBD2 (5 bases). The CDR3 sequence is 14 residues long. The germline gives CDR1 SNHLY, CDR2 FYNNEI.

The sample holds many counts of this clonotype. The chain is built from TRBV6-1 and TRBJ2-7; 8 nucleotides line up with TRBD1. Trimming cost V 5 bases and J 0 bases; bases outside gene matches: 9. Germline lookup yields CDR1 MNHNS and CDR2 SASEGT. This CDR3 has 16 residues. The CDR3 DNA follows: TGTGCCAGCAGTTTAAGGGCAGGGGGCAGCTCCTACGAGCAGTACTTC. Protein: CASSLRAGGSSYEQYF.

Ten or more counts support this clonotype. The rearrangement links TRBV5-5 to TRBJ1-1; TRBD1 is a possible D gene (5 bases). V lost 4 bases, J lost 1 base, and 14 bases lay in between. There are 15 residues in the CDR3. Germline CDR1 and CDR2: SGHKS and YYEKEE (reference sequence). CDR3: CASSNARGENTEAFF. CDR3 coding DNA: TGTGCCAGCAGCAATGCACGGGGGGAGAACACTGAAGCTTTCTTT.

This clonotype appeared a few times. The rearrangement joins TRBV7-3 to TRBJ2-3; TRBD2 aligns across 8 bases. This CDR3 region has 15 residues. Per germline, CDR1 SGHTA and CDR2 FQGTGA. Germline trimming cut 1 base from V and 0 bases from J; bases unmatched to any gene: 0. The CDR3 spells CASSLIAGSTDTQYF. The CDR3 DNA follows: TGTGCCAGCAGCTTAATAGCGGGAAGCACAGATACGCAGTATTTT.